This TCR beta chain was sequenced during a study of shared clonotypes between healthy human individuals. A word on this clone: Antigen: not known.

Whole-study results and caveats: The study drew on few donors, limiting represented genetic and exposure-history diversity.

Some clones are missing from TCRdb's copy, which holds only in-frame ones; the method was immunoSEQ multiplex PCR. The repertoire holds fewer than 600,000 clones, with roughly four fifths as singletons. Sequenced material: PBMCs. The clonotype was recovered from a woman aged 40 to 55 in good health. Some clones in this sample may be carry-over from other donors' samples.

CDR3 in amino acids: CAIRAGQGRGGNYGYTF. In DNA form, the CDR3 reads TGTGCCATCAGAGCGGGACAGGGTAGAGGAGGAAACTATGGCTACACCTTC. The rearrangement links TRBV10-3 to TRBJ1-2; 9 bases line up with TRBD1. The CDR3 sequence is 17 residues long. Losses at the gene ends were 6 bases for V and 2 bases for J; bases not matched to a gene: 13. Looked up from germline, CDR1 is ENHRY and CDR2 is SYGVKD.